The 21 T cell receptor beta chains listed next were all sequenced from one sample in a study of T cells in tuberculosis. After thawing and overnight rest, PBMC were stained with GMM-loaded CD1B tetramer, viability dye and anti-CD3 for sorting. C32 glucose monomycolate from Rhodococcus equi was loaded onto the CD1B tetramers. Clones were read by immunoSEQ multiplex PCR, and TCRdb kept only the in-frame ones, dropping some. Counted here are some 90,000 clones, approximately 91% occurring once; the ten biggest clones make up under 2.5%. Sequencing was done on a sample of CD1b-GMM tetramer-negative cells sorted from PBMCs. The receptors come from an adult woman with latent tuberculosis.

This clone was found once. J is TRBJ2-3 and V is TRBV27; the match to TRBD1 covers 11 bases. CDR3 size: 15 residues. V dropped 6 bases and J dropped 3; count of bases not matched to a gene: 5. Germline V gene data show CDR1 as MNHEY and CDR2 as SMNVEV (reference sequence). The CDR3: CASSPDRGRTDTQYF. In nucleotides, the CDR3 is TGTGCCAGCAGCCCGGACAGGGGGCGAACAGATACGCAGTATTTT.

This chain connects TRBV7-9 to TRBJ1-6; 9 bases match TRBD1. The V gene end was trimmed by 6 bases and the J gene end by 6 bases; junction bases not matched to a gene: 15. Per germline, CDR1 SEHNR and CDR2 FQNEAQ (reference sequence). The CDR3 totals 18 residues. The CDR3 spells CASRLRGQGPNLNSPLHF. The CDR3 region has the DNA TGTGCCAGCAGGCTTCGTGGACAGGGGCCGAACCTTAATTCACCCCTCCACTTT.

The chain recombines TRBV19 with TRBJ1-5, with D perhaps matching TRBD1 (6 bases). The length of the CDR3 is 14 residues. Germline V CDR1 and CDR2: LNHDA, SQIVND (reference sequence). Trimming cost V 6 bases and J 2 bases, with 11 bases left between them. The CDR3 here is CASSIAGGNQPQHF. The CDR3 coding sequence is TGTGCCAGTAGCATCGCAGGGGGCAATCAGCCCCAGCATTTT.

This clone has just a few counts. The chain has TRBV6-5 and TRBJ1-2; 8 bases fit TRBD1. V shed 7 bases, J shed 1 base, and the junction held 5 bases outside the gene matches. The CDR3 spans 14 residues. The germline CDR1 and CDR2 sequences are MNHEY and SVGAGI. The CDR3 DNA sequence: TGTGCCAGCACAACAGGGGGGATTAACTATGGCTACACCTTC. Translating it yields CASTTGGINYGYTF.

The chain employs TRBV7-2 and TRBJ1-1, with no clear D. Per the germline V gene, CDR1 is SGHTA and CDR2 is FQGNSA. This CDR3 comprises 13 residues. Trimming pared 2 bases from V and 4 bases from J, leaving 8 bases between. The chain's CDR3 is CASSLLRGTEAFF. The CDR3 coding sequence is TGTGCCAGCAGCTTATTGCGGGGCACTGAAGCTTTCTTT.

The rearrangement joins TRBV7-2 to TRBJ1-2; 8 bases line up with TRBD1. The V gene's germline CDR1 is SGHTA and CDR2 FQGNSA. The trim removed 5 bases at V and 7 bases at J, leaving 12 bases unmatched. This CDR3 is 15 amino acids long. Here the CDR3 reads CASSLDRGKGSGYTF. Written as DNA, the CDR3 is TGTGCCAGCAGCCTAGACAGGGGAAAAGGGAGTGGCTACACCTTC.

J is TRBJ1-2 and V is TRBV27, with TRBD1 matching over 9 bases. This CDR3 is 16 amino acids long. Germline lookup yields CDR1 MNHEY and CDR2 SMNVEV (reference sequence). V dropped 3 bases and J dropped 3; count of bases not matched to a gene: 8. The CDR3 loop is CASSLGTGTRDYGYTF. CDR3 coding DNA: TGTGCCAGCAGTTTGGGGACAGGGACAAGGGACTATGGCTACACCTTC.

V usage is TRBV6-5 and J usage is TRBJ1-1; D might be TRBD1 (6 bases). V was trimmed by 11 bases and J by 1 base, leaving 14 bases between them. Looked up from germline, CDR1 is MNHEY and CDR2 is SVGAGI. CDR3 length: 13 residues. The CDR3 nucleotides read TGTGCCGTAAGGACAGTTAAGAACACTGAAGCTTTCTTT. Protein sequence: CAVRTVKNTEAFF.

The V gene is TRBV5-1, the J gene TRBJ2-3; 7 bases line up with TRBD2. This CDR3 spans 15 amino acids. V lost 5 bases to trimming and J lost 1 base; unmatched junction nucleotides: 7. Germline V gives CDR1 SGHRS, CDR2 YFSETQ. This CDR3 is CASRWSGARTDTQYF. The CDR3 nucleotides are TGCGCCAGCAGGTGGAGCGGGGCCCGCACAGATACGCAGTATTTT.

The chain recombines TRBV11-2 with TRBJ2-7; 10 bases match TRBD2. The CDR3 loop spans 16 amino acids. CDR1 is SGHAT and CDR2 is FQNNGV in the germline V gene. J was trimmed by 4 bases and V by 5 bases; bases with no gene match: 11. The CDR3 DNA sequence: TGTGCCAGCAGCCCGCAGGAGGTTAGCGGGGGGTACGAGCAGTACTTC. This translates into CASSPQEVSGGYEQYF.

CDR3 sequence reads: CAISDVTGSPNEQFF. DNA for the CDR3: TGTGCCATCAGTGATGTGACAGGGTCCCCCAATGAGCAGTTCTTC. The V call is TRBV10-3, the J call TRBJ2-1; 7 bases are a match to TRBD1. V was clipped by 3 bases and J by 6 bases; unmatched bases: 8. The CDR3 sequence is 15 residues long. Germline CDR1 reads ENHRY; CDR2 reads SYGVKD.

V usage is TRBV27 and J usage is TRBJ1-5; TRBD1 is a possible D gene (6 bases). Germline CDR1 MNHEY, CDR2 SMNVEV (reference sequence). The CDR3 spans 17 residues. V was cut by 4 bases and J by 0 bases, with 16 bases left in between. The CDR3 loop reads CASSSLGQINSNQPQHF. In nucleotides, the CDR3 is TGTGCCAGCAGTTCCCTCGGACAGATTAATAGCAATCAGCCCCAGCATTTT.

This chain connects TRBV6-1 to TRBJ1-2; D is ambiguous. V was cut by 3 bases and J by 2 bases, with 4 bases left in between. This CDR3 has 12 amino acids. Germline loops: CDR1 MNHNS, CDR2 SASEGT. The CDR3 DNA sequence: TGTGCCAGCAGTGACCCGAACTATGGCTACACCTTC. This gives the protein CASSDPNYGYTF.

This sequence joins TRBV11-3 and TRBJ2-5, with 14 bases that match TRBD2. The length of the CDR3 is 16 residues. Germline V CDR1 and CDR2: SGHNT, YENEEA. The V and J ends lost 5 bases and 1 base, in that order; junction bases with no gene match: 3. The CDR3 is CASSPGTSGSQETQYF. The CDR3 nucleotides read TGTGCCAGCAGCCCAGGGACTAGCGGGAGCCAAGAGACCCAGTACTTC.

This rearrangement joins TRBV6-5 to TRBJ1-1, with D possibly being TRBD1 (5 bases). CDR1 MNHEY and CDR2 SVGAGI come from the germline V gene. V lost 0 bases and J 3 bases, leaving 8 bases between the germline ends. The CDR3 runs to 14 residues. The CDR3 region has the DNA TGTGCCAGCAGTTACTCTGGGGGGGACACTGAAGCTTTCTTT. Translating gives CASSYSGGDTEAFF.

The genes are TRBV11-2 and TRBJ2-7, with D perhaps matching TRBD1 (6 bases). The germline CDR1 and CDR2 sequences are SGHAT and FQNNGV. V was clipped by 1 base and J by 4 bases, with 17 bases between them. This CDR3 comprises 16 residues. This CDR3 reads CASSLVDPRGQYEQYF. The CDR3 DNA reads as TGTGCCAGCAGCTTAGTCGACCCTCGTGGACAGTACGAGCAGTACTTC.

The CDR3 here is CASSPPRVADTQYF. In nucleotides, the CDR3 is TGTGCCAGCTCACCACCCAGGGTTGCAGATACGCAGTATTTT. The chain couples TRBV18 to TRBJ2-3, with D tentatively TRBD1 (5 bases). With 0 bases removed from V and 4 bases from J, the gap between germline ends came to 8 bases. CDR1 is KGHSH and CDR2 is LQKENI in the germline V gene. The CDR3 sequence is 14 residues long.

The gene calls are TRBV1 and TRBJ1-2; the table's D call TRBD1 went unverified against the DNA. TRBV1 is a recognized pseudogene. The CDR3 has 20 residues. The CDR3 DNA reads TGCACCAGCAGCCACGCCGAGCGACAGGGACCGCCGAACGTTGACTATGGCTACACCTTC. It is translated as CTSSHAERQGPPNVDYGYTF.

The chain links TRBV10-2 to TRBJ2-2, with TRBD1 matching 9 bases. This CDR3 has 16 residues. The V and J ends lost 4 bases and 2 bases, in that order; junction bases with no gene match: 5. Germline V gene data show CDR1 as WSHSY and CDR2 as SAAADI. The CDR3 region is CASSGPGQGNTGELFF. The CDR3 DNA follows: TGCGCCAGCAGTGGGCCGGGACAGGGTAACACCGGGGAGCTGTTTTTT.

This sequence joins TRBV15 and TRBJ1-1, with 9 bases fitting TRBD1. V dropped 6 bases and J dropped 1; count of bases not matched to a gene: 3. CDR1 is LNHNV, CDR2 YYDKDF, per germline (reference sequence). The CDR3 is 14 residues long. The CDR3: CATRPDRGNTEAFF. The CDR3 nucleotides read TGTGCCACCAGACCGGACAGGGGGAACACTGAAGCTTTCTTT.

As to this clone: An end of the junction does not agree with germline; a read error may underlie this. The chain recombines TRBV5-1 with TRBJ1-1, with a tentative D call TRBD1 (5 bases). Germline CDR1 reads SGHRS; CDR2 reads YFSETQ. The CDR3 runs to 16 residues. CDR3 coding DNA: TGCGCCAGCATCTTGATGGCAGGGTGGGCGAACACTGAAGCTTTCTTT. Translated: CASILMAGWANTEAFF.